Below, 22 T cell receptor beta chains from the same sample are listed, as sequenced in a study of CD8+CD57+ T cells in acquired aplastic anemia. Patients chosen for sequencing had CD8+CD57+ cells that had expanded, as shown by flow cytometry. TCR beta VDJ and CDR3 profiles were obtained from a genomic DNA template. One entry per CDR3 protein, called by TCRdb with MiXCR from the reads. The repertoire has roughly 200,000 distinct CDR3 sequences, about 60% of them found once; the top ten carry around 50%. Sample: sorted CD4+, CD8+, or CD8+CD57+ T cells (not recorded which) from PBMCs. These receptors were collected from a human donor with aplastic anemia.

About this clonotype: Sequence at one end of the junction differs from germline and may be a read error. The chain joins TRBV7-9 to TRBJ2-5; D may be TRBD1 or TRBD2 (5 bases each). This CDR3 comprises 13 residues. Germline CDR1 reads SEHNR; CDR2 reads FQNEAQ (reference sequence). CDR3 sequence reads: CASSLATQGVGYF. CDR3 bases: TGTGCCAGCAGCCTAGCTACCCAGGGTGTGGGGTACTTC.

The V call is TRBV7-9, the J call TRBJ2-7; no firm D call. The V end was cut by 5 bases, the J end by 3 bases, with 14 bases between. The length of the CDR3 is 14 residues. Germline CDR1 and CDR2: SEHNR and FQNEAQ (reference sequence). This chain's CDR3 is CASSREDLSYEQYF. CDR3 DNA: TGTGCCAGCAGCCGCGAGGACCTGAGCTACGAGCAGTACTTC.

V usage is TRBV20-1 and J usage is TRBJ2-7; 9 nucleotides align to TRBD2. The CDR3 consists of 14 residues. The junction had 8 bases not matched to a gene; V was cut back by 4 bases and J by 4 bases. In germline, CDR1 is DFQATT, CDR2 SNEGSKA (reference sequence). CDR3 DNA: TGCAGTGCTAAAGGGCTAGCGGGAACTTACGAGCAGTACTTC. Translating gives CSAKGLAGTYEQYF.

The J gene is TRBJ2-7, the V gene TRBV2; D is perhaps TRBD1 (6 bases). The CDR3 is 13 amino acids. With 6 bases removed from V and 3 bases from J, the gap between germline ends came to 12 bases. CDR1 is SNHLY, CDR2 FYNNEI, per germline. CDR3 in DNA: TGTGCCAGCAGCCGGGACAAGCTCTACGAGCAGTACTTC. It yields the protein CASSRDKLYEQYF.

This clonotype turned up a few times. The chain joins TRBV24-1 to TRBJ2-1; D not certain. This CDR3 comprises 16 residues. Germline V gives CDR1 KGHDR, CDR2 SFDVKD. Between the trimmed V and J ends, which lost 4 bases and 0 bases, there was a span of 12 bases. The CDR3: CATSEERYPSYNEQFF. The CDR3, as DNA: TGTGCCACCAGTGAGGAGCGATACCCCTCCTACAATGAGCAGTTCTTC.

J is TRBJ1-2 and V is TRBV14, with a weak D call TRBD1 (5 bases). Trimming took 0 bases from V and 5 from J, leaving 10 bases between them. The length of the CDR3 is 14 residues. CDR1 is SGHDN and CDR2 is FVKESK in the germline V gene. This CDR3 reads CASSQDSGGYGYTF. Here the CDR3 DNA reads TGTGCCAGCAGCCAAGACAGTGGGGGGTATGGCTACACCTTC.

J is TRBJ2-7 and V is TRBV12-5, with unresolved D. Trimming stripped 5 bases from V and 3 bases from J, with 8 bases between. The CDR3 contains 12 residues. CDR1 and CDR2 (germline): LGHNT, FRNRAP. CDR3 region: CASGPTVYEQYF. As DNA, the CDR3 is TGTGCTAGTGGTCCGACTGTCTACGAGCAGTACTTC.

About this clonotype: One junction end disagrees with the germline gene, perhaps due to a read error. The V and J genes are TRBV5-8 and TRBJ2-1; 7 nucleotides align to TRBD1. Germline loops: CDR1 SGHTS, CDR2 YDEGEE. This CDR3 is built from 12 residues. The CDR3 DNA reads as TGCGCCAGCCGCGACAGGGACAATGAGCAGTTCTTC. Protein sequence: CASRDRDNEQFF.

This clonotype appeared many times. V usage is TRBV7-9 and J usage is TRBJ2-5; 9 bases fit TRBD2. This CDR3 spans 15 amino acids. The trim removed 3 bases at V and 0 bases at J, leaving 2 bases unmatched. Germline assignment: CDR1 SEHNR and CDR2 FQNEAQ (reference sequence). This CDR3 is CASSFSGGHQETQYF. The CDR3 DNA reads TGTGCCAGCAGCTTCAGCGGGGGGCACCAAGAGACCCAGTACTTC.

There are a few counts of this clonotype. The gene calls are TRBV29-1 and TRBJ2-3, with 12 positions matching TRBD2. Germline V gives CDR1 SQVTM, CDR2 ANQGSEA. The V segment lost 4 bases and the J segment 1 base; nucleotides outside the gene matches: 0. The CDR3 spans 14 residues. The CDR3 region has the DNA TGCAGCGTTGGACTAGCGGGAGGCACAGATACGCAGTATTTT. This sequence encodes CSVGLAGGTDTQYF.

This clonotype was seen just once. The chain joins TRBV7-3 to TRBJ2-3; 7 positions match TRBD1. V dropped 2 bases and J dropped 3; count of bases not matched to a gene: 14. The length of the CDR3 is 18 residues. Germline CDR1 and CDR2: SGHTA and FQGTGA. This chain's CDR3 is CASSLGLATGTETDTQYF. CDR3 DNA sequence: TGTGCCAGCAGCTTAGGATTGGCAACCGGGACAGAGACAGATACGCAGTATTTT.

V and J are TRBV20-1 and TRBJ2-7; no definite D call. CDR3 length equals 13 residues. Germline lookup yields CDR1 DFQATT and CDR2 SNEGSKA (reference sequence). V was shortened by 0 bases and J by 3 bases, with 9 bases between the two germline ends. The CDR3 reads CSAREGSDYEQYF. The CDR3 nucleotides are TGCAGTGCTAGAGAGGGGTCAGACTACGAGCAGTACTTC.

The chain has TRBV29-1 and TRBJ1-1, with D possibly being TRBD1 (6 bases). From germline, CDR1 is SQVTM and CDR2 ANQGSEA. The CDR3 spans 15 residues. The V and J ends lost 5 bases and 1 base respectively, with 17 bases between them. CDR3 in amino acids: CSVRLSRRGNTEAFF. The CDR3 nucleotides read TGCAGCGTTCGTTTGTCTCGCAGGGGGAACACTGAAGCTTTCTTT.

Concerning this clonotype: One end of the junction does not line up with germline, which may come from a read error. The chain combines TRBV30 with TRBJ2-7, with D hard to call. Germline CDR1 GTSNPN, CDR2 SVGIG (reference sequence). There are 18 residues in the CDR3. CDR3 coding DNA: TGTGACTGGAGTTCAGACGTGTGCTCTTCCGATCTCGCCTACGAGCAGTACTTC. Residues: CDWSSDVCSSDLAYEQYF. Complete variable domain (other parts from reference TRBV30 and TRBJ2-7): SQTIHQWPATLVQPVGSPLSLECTVEGTSNPNLYWYRQAAGRGLQLLFYSVGIGQISSEVPQNLSASRPQDRQFILSSKKLLLSDSGFYLCDWSSDVCSSDLAYEQYFGPGTRLTVT.

As for this clonotype: An end of the junction does not agree with germline; a read error may underlie this. The chain couples TRBV15 to TRBJ2-3; 9 bases align to TRBD1. The V gene's germline CDR1 is LNHNV and CDR2 YYDKDF (reference sequence). This CDR3 has 19 amino acids. CDR3 nucleotide sequence: TGTGCCACCAGCAGCTCCGAGCGGACAGGGGTTTTTGGCACAGATGCGCAGTACTTT. It specifies CATSSSERTGVFGTDAQYF. Combining the CDR3 with reference TRBV15 and TRBJ2-3 gives the whole variable domain DAMVIQNPRYQVTQFGKPVTLSCSQTLNHNVMYWYQQKSSQAPKLLFHYYDKDFNNEADTPDNFQSRRPNTSFCFLDIRSPGLGDTAMYLCATSSSERTGVFGTDAQYFGPGTRLTVL.

This sequence joins TRBV5-1 and TRBJ2-1; maybe TRBD1 (6 bases). CDR3 size: 13 residues. The germline gives CDR1 SGHRS, CDR2 YFSETQ. V lost 4 bases, J lost 6 bases, and 11 bases lay in between. The chain's CDR3 is CASSLQGSNEQFF. The CDR3 nucleotides read TGCGCCAGCAGCCTACAGGGTAGCAATGAGCAGTTCTTC. Complete variable domain (other parts from reference TRBV5-1 and TRBJ2-1): KAGVTQTPRYLIKTRGQQVTLSCSPISGHRSVSWYQQTPGQGLQFLFEYFSETQRNKGNFPGRFSGRQFSNSRSEMNVSTLELGDSALYLCASSLQGSNEQFFGPGTRLTVL.

This clonotype was observed at least ten times. An end of the junction differs from the germline gene, which may be a read error. The rearrangement uses TRBV7-9 and TRBJ2-3, with D unclear. The germline gives CDR1 SEHNR, CDR2 FQNEAQ (reference sequence). The CDR3 extends over 12 amino acids. The CDR3 reads CASSLVSDTQYF. In DNA, the CDR3 is TGCGCCAGCAGCTTGGTTTCGGATACGCAGTATTTT.

CDR3 bases: TGCAGCGCTTTAAACTTGGGGGGTGAGCCTGGAAACACCATATATTTT. This sequence encodes CSALNLGGEPGNTIYF. The gene calls are TRBV29-1 and TRBJ1-3, with a weak D call TRBD1 (5 bases). Trimming pared 7 bases from V and 2 bases from J, leaving 21 bases between. The CDR3 sequence is 16 residues long. Germline loops: CDR1 SQVTM, CDR2 ANQGSEA.

The CDR3 loop is CSAPRTWGTEAFF. The CDR3 bases are TGCAGTGCCCCAAGAACATGGGGTACTGAAGCTTTCTTT. The J gene is TRBJ1-1, the V gene TRBV20-1, with D uncertain. V lost 6 bases to trimming and J lost 5 bases, with 16 bases between them. The CDR3 has 13 residues. Germline V gene lookup returns CDR1 DFQATT and CDR2 SNEGSKA (reference sequence).

Only a few counts were recorded for this clonotype. V usage is TRBV7-9 and J usage is TRBJ2-7, with 9 bases aligning to TRBD2. This CDR3 has 13 residues. J lost 2 bases, V lost 6 bases, and 2 bases had no gene match. Germline CDR1 is SEHNR and CDR2 is FQNEAQ (reference sequence). The chain's CDR3 is CASRSGRTYEQYF. The CDR3 region has the DNA TGTGCCAGCAGAAGCGGGAGGACCTACGAGCAGTACTTC.

The rearrangement links TRBV15 to TRBJ1-6; D is unclear. In germline, CDR1 is LNHNV, CDR2 YYDKDF (reference sequence). Trimming pared 4 bases from V and 6 bases from J, leaving 19 bases between. This CDR3 is built from 17 residues. The CDR3, as DNA: TGTGCCACCAGCAACGCAATTTTGGACGTACGTAATTCACCCCTCCACTTT. Protein sequence: CATSNAILDVRNSPLHF.

The V and J genes are TRBV7-2 and TRBJ2-5; D not resolved. The CDR3 sequence is 14 residues long. From germline, CDR1 is SGHTA and CDR2 FQGNSA. V shed 2 bases and J shed 1 base, with 8 bases lying between them. CDR3 residues: CASSLIGVQETQYF. CDR3 coding DNA: TGTGCCAGCAGCTTAATTGGGGTCCAAGAGACCCAGTACTTC.